This T cell receptor (beta chain) was obtained from a study of T cells in Graves' hyperthyroidism and ophthalmopathy (dated by TCRdb to about 2019). For the study in its entirety: Peripheral blood samples were taken at initial diagnosis, before any treatment was given. Whether ophthalmopathy could be predicted prospectively was tested in an independent validation cohort made up of roughly 19 hyperthyroidism patients plus 17 patients who later progressed to ophthalmopathy. The 75 to 100 discovery patients were randomly split 7:3 into training and test sets. According to the paper, TCR Vbeta CDR3 sequencing was carried out on over 130 peripheral blood samples, which came from fewer than 50 ophthalmopathy, 75 to 80 hyperthyroidism and roughly 17 progressor patients. TCR V-J signatures able to tell the groups apart were searched for in a discovery cohort of 90 to 100 patients, of whom more than 40 had Graves' ophthalmopathy and under 65 had stable Graves' hyperthyroidism. Once sampling was done, hyperthyroidism patients were given methimazole at a starting dose of 30 mg daily, whereas ophthalmopathy patients were given high-dose intravenous methylprednisolone. In addition, the study compared T-cell repertoires in thyroid tissue and in blood from roughly six Graves' hyperthyroidism patients. Broader findings and caveats from the paper: During validation, the model predicted progression to ophthalmopathy a median of about 6.3 months ahead of onset, with almost 71% sensitivity and around 72% specificity. A model built on a 13 V-J signature distinguished ophthalmopathy from stable hyperthyroidism, reaching 85% to 90% sensitivity and under 84% specificity in cross-validation and 80%/75% in testing. Sample size was not statistically predetermined, and investigators were not blinded to group allocation. Most expanded thyroid clonotypes (frequency above 0.001) were also detected in blood, a finding suggesting that blood repertoires may reflect thyroid immune responses.

Stable Graves' hyperthyroidism was defined as no progression to ophthalmopathy during 18 months of follow-up. Hyperthyroidism patients were aged 18 to 65 years and newly diagnosed, with disease duration of less than 2 months. The study excluded patients with uncontrolled infections, other autoimmune diseases, pregnancy or lactation. Diagnoses relied on clinical symptoms, serum thyroxine and TRAb, thyroid ultrasound and orbital computed tomography. Ficoll-Paque density gradient centrifugation was used to isolate PBMCs from approximately 11 ml of fresh peripheral blood. Trizol reagent was used to extract total RNA, and RNA quality was then checked on an Agilent 2100 Bioanalyzer. TCR beta CDR3 regions were amplified from RNA transcripts. The TCR CDR3 was subjected to a first round of RT-PCR using the HTBI primer set and the Qiagen OneStep RT-PCR kit. Libraries were constructed in a second round of multiplex PCR, after which size selection and purification were performed. The libraries were sequenced on an Illumina HiSeq2000 using paired-end 100 bp reads. Under the source paper's analysis protocol: Raw data were processed with SOAPnuke, discarding reads with adapters, uncalled bases, mean Phred below 15, or no exact constant-primer or identifier match. COPE v1.2.5 was used to merge high-quality paired reads, and clonotypes were defined as unique nucleotide sequences. MiTCR v1.1 was used to align clonotypes to the IMGT TRBV, TRBD and TRBJ reference segments. The analysis was restricted to V-J combinations with a frequency above 0.0001, which together covered 99% to 99.2% of the repertoires. A TCS score was defined as the ratio of F50 (clonal expansion) to E x V (chaos), with BLOSUM62-based TCRdist applied between CDR3 peptides within each V-J. Welch's t-statistics and random forest reduced around 510 V-J features to about 13, which were used in a naive Bayes classifier (R e1071). TCRdb applied fastp at Q25 and MiXCR to the public reads, then kept only in-frame beta chains. Every CDR3 protein is listed once, alongside the most common genes and DNA of its rows. None of the V and J calls come from the authors' own analysis; TCRdb made them. The sample profile shows around 600,000 distinct CDR3 sequences; around 14% of them were found once. The top ten hold around 7.3% of the sample.

Regarding this clonotype: What this receptor recognizes is not known. No much larger clonotype is one base removed from it; base qualities were not supplied.

Looking up the germline V gene yields CDR1 SQVTM and CDR2 ANQGSEA. The CDR3 runs 17 residues from the cysteine to the phenylalanine. CDR3 DNA only is kept here, 51 bases in frame from base 1. Compared with germline, V lacks 3 bases and J lacks 3 bases; bases without a gene match: 14. Sequenced: blood. The TCR comes from a woman in her thirties with Graves' hyperthyroidism. The receptor chain draws on TRBV29-1 and TRBJ2-4, with 7 bases in between that match TRBD1. The DNA sequence is TGCAGCGTTGAGATATCAGGGGGTGGGGGTCGCAAAAACATTCAGTACTTC. This translates into CSVEISGGGGRKNIQYF.